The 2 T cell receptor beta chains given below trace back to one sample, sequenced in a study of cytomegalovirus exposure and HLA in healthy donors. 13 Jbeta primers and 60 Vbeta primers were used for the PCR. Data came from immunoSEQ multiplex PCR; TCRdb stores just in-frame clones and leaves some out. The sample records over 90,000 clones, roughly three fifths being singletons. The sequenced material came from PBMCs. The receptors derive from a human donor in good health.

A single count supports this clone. This CDR3 reads CASSPIDKNTEAFF. CDR3 DNA sequence: TGTGCCAGCAGCCCTATTGACAAGAACACTGAAGCTTTCTTT. J is TRBJ1-1 and V is TRBV9, with D hard to call. The germline gives CDR1 SGDLS, CDR2 YYNGEE. The CDR3 runs 14 residues. Trimming pared 4 bases from V and 1 base from J, leaving 11 bases between.

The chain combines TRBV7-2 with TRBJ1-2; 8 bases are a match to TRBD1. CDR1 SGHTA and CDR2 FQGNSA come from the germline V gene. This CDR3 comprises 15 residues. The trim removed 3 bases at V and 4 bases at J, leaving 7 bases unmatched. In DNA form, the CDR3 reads TGTGCCAGCAGCTTTACCGGGACAGGCTCCTATGGCTACACCTTC. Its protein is CASSFTGTGSYGYTF.